This passage covers 15 T cell receptor beta chains from one sample sequenced in a study of T cell changes during pregnancy in multiple sclerosis. The repertoire was sequenced with immunoSEQ multiplex PCR; TCRdb's copy has only in-frame clones and lacks some. The sample lists tens of thousands of clones, roughly 90% occurring once. The sequencing used peripheral blood, collected in the second trimester of pregnancy. Receptors were obtained from a female donor in good health, enrolled as a control in a pregnancy study.

V and J are TRBV11-3 and TRBJ1-2, with 9 bases that match TRBD1. The CDR3 sequence is 14 residues long. J gave up 4 bases and V 4 bases, and 4 bases lay outside the gene matches. CDR1 and CDR2 (germline): SGHNT, YENEEA. CDR3 amino acids: CASSWTGDSYGYTF. Written as DNA, the CDR3 is TGTGCCAGCAGCTGGACAGGGGATAGCTATGGCTACACCTTC. Variable domain in full (rest from reference TRBV11-3 and TRBJ1-2): EAGVVQSPRYKIIEKKQPVAFWCNPISGHNTLYWYLQNLGQGPELLIRYENEEAVDDSQLPKDRFSAERLKGVDSTLKIQPAELGDSAVYLCASSWTGDSYGYTFGSGTRLTVV.

This chain uses TRBV7-2 with TRBJ2-2; D is possibly TRBD1 (6 bases). The CDR3 is 16 residues long. V lost 2 bases and J lost 2, with 12 bases in between. CDR1 and CDR2 (germline): SGHTA, FQGNSA. CDR3 nucleotide sequence: TGTGCCAGCAGCTTAACGTCGACAGGAAACACCGGGGAGCTGTTTTTT. Residues: CASSLTSTGNTGELFF.

This chain uses TRBV30 with TRBJ2-7, with D perhaps TRBD1 (5 bases). CDR3 length: 12 residues. The germline V gene has CDR1 GTSNPN and CDR2 SVGIG (reference sequence). Trimming took 2 bases from V and 4 from J, leaving 9 bases between them. The CDR3 nucleotides read TGTGCCTGGAGTTCCCAGGGATACGAGCAGTACTTC. As protein: CAWSSQGYEQYF.

The chain is built from TRBV20-1 and TRBJ1-2; TRBD1 aligns across 7 bases. The CDR3 loop spans 11 amino acids. CDR1 and CDR2 (germline): DFQATT, SNEGSKA (reference sequence). Here the CDR3 reads CSASGGTGYTF. The CDR3 DNA reads TGCAGCGCCTCAGGGGGTACGGGCTACACCTTC.

The chain recombines TRBV19 with TRBJ1-5, with 8 positions matching TRBD1. Trimming removed 9 bases from V and 6 bases from J; junction bases left unmatched: 10. This CDR3 contains 14 residues. CDR1 and CDR2 (germline): LNHDA, SQIVND (reference sequence). The DNA for the CDR3 is TGTGCCAGCTCCGAAACAGGGGGTGGTCAGCCCCAGCATTTT. It is translated as CASSETGGGQPQHF. Complete variable domain (other parts from reference TRBV19 and TRBJ1-5): DGGITQSPKYLFRKEGQNVTLSCEQNLNHDAMYWYRQDPGQGLRLIYYSQIVNDFQKGDIAEGYSVSREKKESFPLTVTSAQKNPTAFYLCASSETGGGQPQHFGDGTRLSIL.

The chain carries TRBV2 and TRBJ1-2; D remains ambiguous. The V end lost 8 bases, the J end lost 5 bases, and 21 bases lay between the germline ends. Germline V gene sequence: CDR1 SNHLY, CDR2 FYNNEI. This CDR3 region has 15 residues. Written as DNA, the CDR3 is TGTGCCAGCCTTAGTACGGTCGGGGAAGAATATGGCTACACCTTC. The encoded protein is CASLSTVGEEYGYTF.

The chain combines TRBV19 with TRBJ1-1; no definite D call. The CDR3 is made up of 11 amino acids. Germline V gene lookup returns CDR1 LNHDA and CDR2 SQIVND (reference sequence). V lost 8 bases and J lost 4, with 8 bases in between. CDR3 nucleotides: TGTGCCAGTGCCGAGGGCACTGAAGCTTTCTTT. It yields the protein CASAEGTEAFF.

V and J are TRBV7-9 and TRBJ1-4; no reliable D call. The germline V gene has CDR1 SEHNR and CDR2 FQNEAQ (reference sequence). This CDR3 has 14 residues. V dropped 5 bases and J dropped 9 bases, with 16 bases sitting between them. DNA of the CDR3: TGTGCCAGCAGCGATGACGGATTGACACAAAAACTGTTTTTT. As protein: CASSDDGLTQKLFF.

The V gene is TRBV19, the J gene TRBJ2-7; 7 nucleotides align to TRBD1. J gave up 1 base and V 9 bases, and 6 bases lay outside the gene matches. This CDR3 is 13 amino acids long. Germline V gene sequence: CDR1 LNHDA, CDR2 SQIVND (reference sequence). Here the CDR3 DNA reads TGTGCCAGCGGGACAGCCGTATCCTACGAGCAGTACTTC. Encoded protein: CASGTAVSYEQYF. The full variable domain, completed using reference TRBV19 and TRBJ2-7, is DGGITQSPKYLFRKEGQNVTLSCEQNLNHDAMYWYRQDPGQGLRLIYYSQIVNDFQKGDIAEGYSVSREKKESFPLTVTSAQKNPTAFYLCASGTAVSYEQYFGPGTRLTVT.

This chain joins TRBV19 and TRBJ2-3; 7 bases align to TRBD2. Unmatched junction bases numbered 3, after V lost 4 bases and J lost 5 bases. From germline, CDR1 is LNHDA and CDR2 SQIVND (reference sequence). The CDR3 length is 13 residues. The CDR3 protein is CASSRTRGDTQYF. The CDR3 DNA sequence: TGTGCCAGTAGTAGGACTAGGGGAGATACGCAGTATTTT.

Notes on this clone: One end of the junction is discordant with germline, which a read error may explain. At the DNA level, this CDR3 is encoded by other sequences in the same sample as well. V is TRBV6-1 and J is TRBJ1-6, with no clear D. Germline CDR1 reads MNHNS; CDR2 reads SASEGT. The CDR3 runs 12 residues. CDR3 sequence (DNA): TGTGCCAGCAGCGAATTCGAGCCTGAAGTCGACTTT. Protein: CASSEFEPEVDF.

The J gene is TRBJ2-2, the V gene TRBV9; D gene uncertain. This CDR3 has 15 amino acids. Trimming shortened V by 0 bases and J by 8 bases, and 14 bases separated the two germline ends. Germline values: CDR1 SGDLS, CDR2 YYNGEE. CDR3 sequence: CASSVATDTMGELFF. The CDR3 DNA reads as TGTGCCAGCAGCGTAGCTACCGACACCATGGGGGAGCTGTTTTTT.

As DNA, the CDR3 is TGCGCCAGCAGTGAGTCGAGCTTCCAAGAGACCCAGTACTTC. Its translation: CASSESSFQETQYF. V is TRBV10-1 and J is TRBJ2-5; no reliable D call. Trimming removed 0 bases at V and 1 base at J, with 6 bases between. CDR1 is WNHNN, CDR2 SYGVQD, per germline (reference sequence). The CDR3 runs 14 residues.

The rearrangement links TRBV6-5 to TRBJ2-7; D uncertain. Trimming cost V 2 bases and J 9 bases, with 8 bases left between them. Germline V gives CDR1 MNHEY, CDR2 SVGAGI. The CDR3 runs to 11 residues. CDR3 coding DNA: TGTGCCAGCAGTTACATGTCTATGCAGTACTTC. It yields the protein CASSYMSMQYF.

V is TRBV4-1 and J is TRBJ2-3; 10 nucleotides match TRBD1. J was trimmed by 4 bases and V by 0 bases; bases with no gene match: 13. The germline V gene has CDR1 MGHRA and CDR2 YSYEKL. This CDR3 region has 19 residues. DNA of the CDR3: TGCGCCAGCAGCCAAGACAGACAGGGGGCAATAGGGTTCGCAGATACGCAGTATTTT. It yields the protein CASSQDRQGAIGFADTQYF.